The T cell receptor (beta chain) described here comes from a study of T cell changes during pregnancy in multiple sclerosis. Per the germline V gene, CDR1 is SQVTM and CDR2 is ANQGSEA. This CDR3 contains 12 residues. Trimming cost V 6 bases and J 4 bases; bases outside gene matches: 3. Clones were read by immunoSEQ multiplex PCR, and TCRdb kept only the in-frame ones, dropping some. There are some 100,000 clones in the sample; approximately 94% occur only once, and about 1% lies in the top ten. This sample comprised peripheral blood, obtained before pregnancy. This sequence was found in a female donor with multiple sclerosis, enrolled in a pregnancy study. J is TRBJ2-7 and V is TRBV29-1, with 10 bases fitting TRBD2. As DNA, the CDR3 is TGCAGCGTATGGACTAGCGGTTACGAGCAGTACTTC. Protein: CSVWTSGYEQYF.